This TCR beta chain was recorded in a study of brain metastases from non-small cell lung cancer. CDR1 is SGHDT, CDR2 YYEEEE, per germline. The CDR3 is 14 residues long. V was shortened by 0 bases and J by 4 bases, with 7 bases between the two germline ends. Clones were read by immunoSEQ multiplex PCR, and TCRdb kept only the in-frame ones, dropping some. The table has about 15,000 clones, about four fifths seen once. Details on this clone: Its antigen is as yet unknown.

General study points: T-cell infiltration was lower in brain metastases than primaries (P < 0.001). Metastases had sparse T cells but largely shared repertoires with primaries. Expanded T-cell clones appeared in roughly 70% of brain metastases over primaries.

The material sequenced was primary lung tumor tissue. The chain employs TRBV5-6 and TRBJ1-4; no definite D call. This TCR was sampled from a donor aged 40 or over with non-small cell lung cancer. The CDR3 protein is CASSLARRNEKLFF. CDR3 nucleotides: TGTGCCAGCAGCTTGGCACGACGTAATGAAAAACTGTTTTTT.